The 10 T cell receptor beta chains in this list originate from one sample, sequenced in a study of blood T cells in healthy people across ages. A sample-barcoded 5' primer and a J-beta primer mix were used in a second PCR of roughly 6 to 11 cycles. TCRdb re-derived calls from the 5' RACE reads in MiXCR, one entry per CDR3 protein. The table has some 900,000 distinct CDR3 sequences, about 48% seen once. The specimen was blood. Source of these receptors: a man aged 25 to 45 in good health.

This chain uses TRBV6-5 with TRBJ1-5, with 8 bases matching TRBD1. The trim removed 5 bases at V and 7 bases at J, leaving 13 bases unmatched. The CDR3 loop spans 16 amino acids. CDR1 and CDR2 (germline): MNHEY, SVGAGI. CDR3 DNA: TGTGCCAGCAGTACTTGGCCCTCAGGGGGCAGGCAGCCCCAGCATTTT. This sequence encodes CASSTWPSGGRQPQHF.

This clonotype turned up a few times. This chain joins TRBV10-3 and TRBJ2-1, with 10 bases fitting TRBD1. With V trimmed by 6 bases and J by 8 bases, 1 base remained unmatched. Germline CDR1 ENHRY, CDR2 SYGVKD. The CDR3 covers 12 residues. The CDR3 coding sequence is TGTGCCATCAGGGGGACAGGGGATGAGCAGTTCTTC. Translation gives CAIRGTGDEQFF.

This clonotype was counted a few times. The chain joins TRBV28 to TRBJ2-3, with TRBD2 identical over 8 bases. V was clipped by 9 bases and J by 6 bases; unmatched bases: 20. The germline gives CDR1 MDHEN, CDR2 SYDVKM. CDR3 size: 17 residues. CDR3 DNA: TGTGCCAGTTTGAGGCGGGGGGCGCGTTCCGCAGGGGATACGCAGTATTTT. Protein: CASLRRGARSAGDTQYF. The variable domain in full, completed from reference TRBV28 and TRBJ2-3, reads DVKVTQSSRYLVKRTGEKVFLECVQDMDHENMFWYRQDPGLGLRLIYFSYDVKMKEKGDIPEGYSVSREKKERFSLILESASTNQTSMYLCASLRRGARSAGDTQYFGPGTRLTVL.

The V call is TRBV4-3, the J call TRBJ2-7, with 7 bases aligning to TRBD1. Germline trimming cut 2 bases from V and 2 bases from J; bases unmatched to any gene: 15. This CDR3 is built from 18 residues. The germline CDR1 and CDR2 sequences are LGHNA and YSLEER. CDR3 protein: CASSQRGTEASYPYEQYF. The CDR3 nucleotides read TGCGCCAGCAGCCAAAGGGGGACAGAAGCATCCTACCCCTACGAGCAGTACTTC.

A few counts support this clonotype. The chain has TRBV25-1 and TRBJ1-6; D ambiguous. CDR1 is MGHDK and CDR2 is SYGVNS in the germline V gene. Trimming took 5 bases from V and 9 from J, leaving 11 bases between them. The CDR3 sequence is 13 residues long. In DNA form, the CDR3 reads TGTGCCAGCAGTAATCTGGACGCTTCACCCCTCCACTTT. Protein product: CASSNLDASPLHF.

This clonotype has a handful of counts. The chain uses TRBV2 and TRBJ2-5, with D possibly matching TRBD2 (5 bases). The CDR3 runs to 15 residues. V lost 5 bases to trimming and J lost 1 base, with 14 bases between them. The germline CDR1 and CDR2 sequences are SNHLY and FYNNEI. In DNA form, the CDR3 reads TGTGCCAGCAGTAGGACTGTGGGGATCCAAGAGACCCAGTACTTC. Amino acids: CASSRTVGIQETQYF.

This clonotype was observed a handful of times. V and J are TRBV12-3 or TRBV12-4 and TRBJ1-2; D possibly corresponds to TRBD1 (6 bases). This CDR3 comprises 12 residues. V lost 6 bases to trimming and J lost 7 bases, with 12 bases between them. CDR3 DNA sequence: TGTGCCAGCAGACAGGGCTCCGCTGGCTACACCTTC. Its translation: CASRQGSAGYTF.

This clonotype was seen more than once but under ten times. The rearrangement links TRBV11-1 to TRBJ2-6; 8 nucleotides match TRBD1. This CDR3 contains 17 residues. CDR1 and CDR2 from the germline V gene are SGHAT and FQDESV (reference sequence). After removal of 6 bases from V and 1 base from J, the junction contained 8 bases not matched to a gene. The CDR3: CASSPRTGLSGANVLTF. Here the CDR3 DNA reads TGTGCCAGCAGTCCACGGACAGGGCTGTCTGGGGCCAACGTCCTGACTTTC.

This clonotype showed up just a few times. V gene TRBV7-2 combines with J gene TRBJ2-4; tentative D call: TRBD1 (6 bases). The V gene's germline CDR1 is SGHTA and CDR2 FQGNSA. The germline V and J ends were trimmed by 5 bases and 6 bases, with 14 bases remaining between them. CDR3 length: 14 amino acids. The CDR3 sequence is CASSQGLDRNIQYF. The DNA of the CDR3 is TGTGCCAGCAGCCAAGGATTGGACAGAAACATTCAGTACTTC.

The CDR3 bases are TGCAGTGCTAGAGATCCAGGGGGACTGGAAGAGACCCAGTACTTC. As protein: CSARDPGGLEETQYF. The chain joins TRBV20-1 to TRBJ2-5; the D gene is possibly TRBD1 (7 bases). There are 15 residues in the CDR3. The ends were cut back, 0 bases at V and 3 bases at J, with 14 bases in the middle. CDR1 and CDR2 (germline): DFQATT, SNEGSKA (reference sequence).